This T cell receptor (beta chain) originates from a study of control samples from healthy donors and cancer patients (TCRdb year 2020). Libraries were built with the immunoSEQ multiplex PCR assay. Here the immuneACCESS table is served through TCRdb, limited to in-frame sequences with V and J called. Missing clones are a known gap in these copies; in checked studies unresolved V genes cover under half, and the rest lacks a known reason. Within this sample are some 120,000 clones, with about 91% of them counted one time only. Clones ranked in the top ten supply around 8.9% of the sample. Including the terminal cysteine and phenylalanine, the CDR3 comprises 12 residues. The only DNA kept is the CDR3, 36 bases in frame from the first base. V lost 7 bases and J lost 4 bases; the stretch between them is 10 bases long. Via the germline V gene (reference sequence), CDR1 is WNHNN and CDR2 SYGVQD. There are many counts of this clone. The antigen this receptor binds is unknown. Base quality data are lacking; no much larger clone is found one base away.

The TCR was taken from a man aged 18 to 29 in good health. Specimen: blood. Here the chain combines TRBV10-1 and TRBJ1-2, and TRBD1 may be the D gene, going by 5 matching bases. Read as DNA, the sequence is TGCGCCAGCATCAAGGACACCTATGGCTACACCTTC. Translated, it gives CASIKDTYGYTF.